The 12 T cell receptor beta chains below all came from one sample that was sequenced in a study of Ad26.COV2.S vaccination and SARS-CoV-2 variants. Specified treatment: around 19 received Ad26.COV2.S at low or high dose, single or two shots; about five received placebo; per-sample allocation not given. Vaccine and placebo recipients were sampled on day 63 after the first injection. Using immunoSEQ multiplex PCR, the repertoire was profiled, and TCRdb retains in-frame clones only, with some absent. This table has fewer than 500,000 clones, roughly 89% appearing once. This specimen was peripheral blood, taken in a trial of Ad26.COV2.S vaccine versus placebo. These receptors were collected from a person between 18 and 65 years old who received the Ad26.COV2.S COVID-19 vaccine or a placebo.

CDR3 sequence (DNA): TGTGCCAGCAGCTTTATCCCTGGGACAGGGGCGGGGGAGACCCAGTACTTC. Translating gives CASSFIPGTGAGETQYF. The chain couples TRBV7-2 to TRBJ2-5; TRBD1 matches 10 bases. Germline CDR1 is SGHTA and CDR2 is FQGNSA. After removal of 3 bases from V and 5 bases from J, the junction contained 12 bases not matched to a gene. This CDR3 comprises 17 residues.

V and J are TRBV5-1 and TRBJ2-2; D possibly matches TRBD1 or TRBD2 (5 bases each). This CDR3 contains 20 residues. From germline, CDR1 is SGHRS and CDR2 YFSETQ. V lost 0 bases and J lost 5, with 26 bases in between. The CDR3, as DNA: TGCGCCAGCAGCTTGGCTGGGACCCTTTTTAGGCCGAAGCCGACCGGGGAGCTGTTTTTT. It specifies CASSLAGTLFRPKPTGELFF.

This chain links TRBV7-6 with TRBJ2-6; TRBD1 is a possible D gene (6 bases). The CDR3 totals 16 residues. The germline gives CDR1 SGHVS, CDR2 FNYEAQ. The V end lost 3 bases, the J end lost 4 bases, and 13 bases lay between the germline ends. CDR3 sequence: CASSFSQGLGANVLTF. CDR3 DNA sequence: TGTGCCAGCAGCTTTTCTCAGGGGCTCGGGGCCAACGTCCTGACTTTC.

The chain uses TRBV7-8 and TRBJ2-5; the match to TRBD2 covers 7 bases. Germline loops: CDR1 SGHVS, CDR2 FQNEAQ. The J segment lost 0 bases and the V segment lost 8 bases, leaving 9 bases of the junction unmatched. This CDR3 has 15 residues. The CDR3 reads CASVYLGGYQETQYF. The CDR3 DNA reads TGTGCCAGCGTCTACCTGGGGGGGTACCAAGAGACCCAGTACTTC.

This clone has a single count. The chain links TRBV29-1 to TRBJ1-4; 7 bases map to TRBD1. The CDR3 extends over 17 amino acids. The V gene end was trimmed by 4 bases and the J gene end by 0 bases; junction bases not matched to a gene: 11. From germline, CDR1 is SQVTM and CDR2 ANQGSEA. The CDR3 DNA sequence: TGCAGCGTTGTTTTGAGGGGCAGGGGGGCAACTAATGAAAAACTGTTTTTT. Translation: CSVVLRGRGATNEKLFF.

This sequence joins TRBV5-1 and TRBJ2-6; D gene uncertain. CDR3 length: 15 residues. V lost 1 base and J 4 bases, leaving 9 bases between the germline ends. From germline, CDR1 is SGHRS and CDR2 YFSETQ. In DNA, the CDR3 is TGCGCCAGCAGCTTGTACGGCCCGGGGGCCAACGTCCTGACTTTC. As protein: CASSLYGPGANVLTF.

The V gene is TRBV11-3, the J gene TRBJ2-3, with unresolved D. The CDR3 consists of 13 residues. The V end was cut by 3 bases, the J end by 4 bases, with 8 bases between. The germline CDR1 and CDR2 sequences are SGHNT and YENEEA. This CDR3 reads CASSFSLADTQYF. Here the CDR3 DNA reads TGTGCCAGCAGCTTTTCCCTCGCAGATACGCAGTATTTT.

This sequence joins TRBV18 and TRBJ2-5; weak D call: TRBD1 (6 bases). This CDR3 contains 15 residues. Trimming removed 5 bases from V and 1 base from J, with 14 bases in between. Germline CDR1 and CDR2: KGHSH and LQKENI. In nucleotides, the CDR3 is TGTGCCAGCTCAAGAAACACAGGGACCCAAGAGACCCAGTACTTC. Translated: CASSRNTGTQETQYF.

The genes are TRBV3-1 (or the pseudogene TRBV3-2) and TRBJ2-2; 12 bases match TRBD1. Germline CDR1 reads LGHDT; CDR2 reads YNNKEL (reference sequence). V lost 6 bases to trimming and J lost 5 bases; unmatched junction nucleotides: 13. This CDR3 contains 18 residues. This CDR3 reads CASRPSPGQGAGTGELFF. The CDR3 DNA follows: TGTGCCAGCAGGCCTTCACCGGGACAGGGGGCGGGTACCGGGGAGCTGTTTTTT.

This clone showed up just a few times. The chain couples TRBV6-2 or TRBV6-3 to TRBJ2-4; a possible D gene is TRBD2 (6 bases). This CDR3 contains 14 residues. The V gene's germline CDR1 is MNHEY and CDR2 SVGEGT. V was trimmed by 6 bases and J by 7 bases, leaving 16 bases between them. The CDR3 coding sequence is TGTGCCAGCAGCCCGACCGGCGGAGGGAACATTCAGTACTTC. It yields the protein CASSPTGGGNIQYF.

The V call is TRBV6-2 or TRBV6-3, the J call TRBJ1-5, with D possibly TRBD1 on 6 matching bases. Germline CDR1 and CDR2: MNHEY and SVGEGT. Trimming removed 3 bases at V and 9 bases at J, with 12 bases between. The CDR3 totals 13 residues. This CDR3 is CASSYFGGRPQHF. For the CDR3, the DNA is TGTGCCAGCAGTTATTTCGGGGGGCGGCCCCAGCATTTT.

Here the CDR3 DNA reads TGTGCCAGCAGTCCCGGGACAGGAGAGGGGGAAGCTTTCTTT. Its protein is CASSPGTGEGEAFF. V is TRBV2 and J is TRBJ1-1; 8 bases map to TRBD1. Looked up from germline, CDR1 is SNHLY and CDR2 is FYNNEI. The CDR3 is 14 residues long. V shed 5 bases, J shed 8 bases, and the junction held 10 bases outside the gene matches.